A selection of T cell receptor beta chains follows, all from one sample in a study of T cell responses to AZD1222 COVID-19 vaccine. Method: immunoSEQ multiplex PCR; TCRdb's copy keeps in-frame clones and lacks some. The sample records some 150,000 clones, approximately 90% being singletons. Here the sequenced sample was peripheral blood, taken on day 0 of AZD1222 vaccination. These receptors came from an adult in good health. CDR3s include the opening cysteine and the closing phenylalanine or tryptophan. Fields, in order: J gene, clone size, V gene, D gene, CDR3 DNA, CDR3 protein. A D gene is named only where the DNA matches it firmly. Expanded clones get a size class; other rows say once, few or many, or leave the size out.

J gene: TRBJ2-7
clone size: .
V gene: TRBV9
D gene: .
CDR3 DNA: TGTGCCAGCAGCTTTAGGGGGGTCTCCTACGAGCAGTACTTC
CDR3 protein: CASSFRGVSYEQYF

J gene: TRBJ2-3
clone size: .
V gene: TRBV9
D gene: .
CDR3 DNA: TGTGCCAGCAGCGCCGTATACACAGATACGCAGTATTTT
CDR3 protein: CASSAVYTDTQYF

J gene: TRBJ1-2
clone size: .
V gene: TRBV5-5
D gene: TRBD1
CDR3 DNA: TGTGCCAGCAGGTTACCTGGACAGGGGACGTTTGGCTACACCTTC
CDR3 protein: CASRLPGQGTFGYTF

J gene: TRBJ1-1
clone size: .
V gene: TRBV30
D gene: TRBD1
CDR3 DNA: TGTGCCTGGAGTGTCCCACAGGGGGCGAACACTGAAGCTTTCTTT
CDR3 protein: CAWSVPQGANTEAFF

J gene: TRBJ1-5
clone size: .
V gene: TRBV6-6
D gene: .
CDR3 DNA: TGTGCCAGCCGGACAGATAGCAATCAGCCCCAGCATTTT
CDR3 protein: CASRTDSNQPQHF

J gene: TRBJ2-1
clone size: .
V gene: TRBV7-9
D gene: .
CDR3 DNA: TGTGCCAGCAGCTCGGACTACGGCCCCCTCAATGAGCAGTTCTTC
CDR3 protein: CASSSDYGPLNEQFF

J gene: TRBJ2-1
clone size: once
V gene: TRBV7-7
D gene: .
CDR3 DNA: TGTGCCAGCAGCTTGGGCTCTAACAATGAGCAGTTCTTC
CDR3 protein: CASSLGSNNEQFF

J gene: TRBJ1-2
clone size: .
V gene: TRBV5-6
D gene: .
CDR3 DNA: TGTGCCAGCAGCTTGGGGCTTCTGGCCTACACCTTC
CDR3 protein: CASSLGLLAYTF

J gene: TRBJ1-5
clone size: .
V gene: TRBV20-1
D gene: .
CDR3 DNA: TGCAGTGCTAGATGCAATCAGCCCCAGCATTTT
CDR3 protein: CSARCNQPQHF

J gene: TRBJ1-1
clone size: .
V gene: TRBV30
D gene: .
CDR3 DNA: TGTGCCTGGAGTGTACGTGTTCCGGGGCCCTCCGCCACTGAAGCTTTCTTT
CDR3 protein: CAWSVRVPGPSATEAFF

J gene: TRBJ1-4
clone size: .
V gene: TRBV7-9
D gene: .
CDR3 DNA: TGTGCCAGCAGTTTAGGGGCGGACCGGGACCCCTTTTTT
CDR3 protein: CASSLGADRDPFF

J gene: TRBJ1-2
clone size: .
V gene: TRBV2
D gene: TRBD1
CDR3 DNA: TGTGCCAGCCCCCGTTATGATCAGACAGGGGGCGACTATGGCTACACCTTC
CDR3 protein: CASPRYDQTGGDYGYTF

J gene: TRBJ2-7
clone size: .
V gene: TRBV6-5
D gene: TRBD1
CDR3 DNA: TGTGCCAGCAGCCAGACAGGGGGTGGCTACGAGCAGTACTTC
CDR3 protein: CASSQTGGGYEQYF

J gene: TRBJ1-1
clone size: once
V gene: TRBV3-1/TRBV3-2
D gene: .
CDR3 DNA: TGTGCCAGCAGCCAAGTGCCCGGGAGGATGAACACTGAAGCTTTCTTT
CDR3 protein: CASSQVPGRMNTEAFF

J gene: TRBJ2-3
clone size: .
V gene: TRBV3-1/TRBV3-2
D gene: TRBD2
CDR3 DNA: TGTGCCAGCAGTACCGCTAGCGGGAGGGCCGCTACGCAGTATTTT
CDR3 protein: CASSTASGRAATQYF

J gene: TRBJ1-2
clone size: .
V gene: TRBV7-2
D gene: TRBD1
CDR3 DNA: TGTGCCAGCAGCCCCCGGACAGGGATTGGTGGCTACACCTTC
CDR3 protein: CASSPRTGIGGYTF

J gene: TRBJ2-1
clone size: .
V gene: TRBV11-3
D gene: .
CDR3 DNA: TGTGCCAGCAGCCAATTCGGGATTAACAATGAGCAGTTCTTC
CDR3 protein: CASSQFGINNEQFF

J gene: TRBJ2-3
clone size: .
V gene: TRBV4-1
D gene: TRBD2
CDR3 DNA: TGCGCCAGCAGCCAAGAGACTAGCGAGGTTATTGGGGGGACGCAGTATTTT
CDR3 protein: CASSQETSEVIGGTQYF

J gene: TRBJ1-2
clone size: .
V gene: TRBV18
D gene: TRBD1
CDR3 DNA: TGTGCCAGCTCCCCTTTACCGACAGGGGGTGCTCTTCCGTCCGGCTACACCTTC
CDR3 protein: CASSPLPTGGALPSGYTF

J gene: TRBJ1-2
clone size: .
V gene: TRBV6-1
D gene: .
CDR3 DNA: TGTGCCAGCAGTGACGACAAACTACCTAACTATGGCTACACCTTC
CDR3 protein: CASSDDKLPNYGYTF